Presented here are 4 T cell receptor beta chains from one specimen sequenced in a study of monozygotic twins with inflammatory bowel disease. TCRdb re-called the 5' RACE reads; every CDR3 protein appears as one record, without DNA. The sample data list 300,000 to 400,000 distinct CDR3 sequences. Sequencing was performed on blood. These receptors all come from a human donor with ulcerative colitis or Crohn's disease, or a healthy co-twin of an affected twin (not recorded which).

The chain carries TRBV29-1 and TRBJ1-6; TCRdb's assignment of TRBD1 cannot be checked, as there is no DNA. The CDR3 covers 12 residues. The V gene's germline CDR1 is SQVTM and CDR2 ANQGSEA. The CDR3 here is CSVRTGTSPLHF.

The genes are TRBV12-3 or TRBV12-4 and TRBJ2-5. There are 13 residues in the CDR3. The CDR3 loop reads CASSFQVMETQYF.

The rearrangement uses TRBV6-5 and TRBJ2-7; TCRdb outputs TRBD2, but without DNA this stays unchecked. This CDR3 contains 15 residues. Germline V gene lookup returns CDR1 MNHEY and CDR2 SVGAGI. This CDR3 reads CASSYLGLVGHEQYF.

The V and J genes are TRBV5-1 and TRBJ2-3. CDR1 and CDR2 (germline): SGHRS, YFSETQ. The CDR3 has 16 residues. The CDR3: CASSHGSHSSTDTQYF.